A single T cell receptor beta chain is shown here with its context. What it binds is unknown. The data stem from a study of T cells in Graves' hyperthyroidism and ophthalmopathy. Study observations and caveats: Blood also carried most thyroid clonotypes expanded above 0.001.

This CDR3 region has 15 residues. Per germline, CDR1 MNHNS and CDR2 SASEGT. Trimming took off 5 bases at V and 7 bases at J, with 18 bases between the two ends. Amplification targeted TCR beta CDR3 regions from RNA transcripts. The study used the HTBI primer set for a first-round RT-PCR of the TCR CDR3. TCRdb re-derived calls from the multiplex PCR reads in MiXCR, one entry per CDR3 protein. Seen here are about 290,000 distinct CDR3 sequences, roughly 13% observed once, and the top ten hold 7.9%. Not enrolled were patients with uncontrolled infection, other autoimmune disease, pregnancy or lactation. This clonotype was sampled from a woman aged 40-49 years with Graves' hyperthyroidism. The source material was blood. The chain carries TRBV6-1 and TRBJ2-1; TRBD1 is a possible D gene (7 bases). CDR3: CASSPQAGGRNEQFF. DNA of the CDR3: TGTGCCAGCAGTCCCCAAGCAGGGGGGAGAAATGAGCAGTTCTTC.